A selection of T cell receptor beta chains follows, all from one sample in a study of T-cell memory formation after mild COVID-19. Each CDR3 protein is one row after TCRdb ran MiXCR on the 5' RACE reads. The sample includes about 420,000 distinct CDR3 sequences, 23% of them seen just once. Sequenced input: PBMCs or a T cell subset sorted from them (not recorded which). These receptors all come from an adult woman who had mild COVID-19 (a few samples of this study predate the infection). Cell type and time point are not known. The CDR3 runs from the conserved cysteine through the conserved F or W. D genes are given only for firm matches. Some rows mark clone size as missing; the rest say once, few, many or name a class of expanded clone.

J: TRBJ2-3; D: .; size: .; V: TRBV7-6; CDR3: CASSSNSGRAASTDTQYF; DNA: TGTGCCAGCAGCTCGAACAGCGGGCGGGCGGCAAGCACAGATACGCAGTATTTT
J: TRBJ1-5; D: .; size: few; V: TRBV11-2; CDR3: CASSLTISNQPQHF; DNA: TGTGCCAGCAGCTTAACTATTAGCAATCAGCCCCAGCATTTT
J: TRBJ2-7; D: .; size: many; V: TRBV9; CDR3: CASRADADSYEQYF; DNA: TGTGCCAGCAGAGCAGATGCGGACTCCTACGAGCAGTACTTC
J: TRBJ2-1; D: TRBD2; size: medium-sized; V: TRBV20-1; CDR3: CSARESGRGNEQFF; DNA: TGCAGTGCTAGAGAAAGCGGGAGGGGAAATGAGCAGTTCTTC
J: TRBJ1-1; D: TRBD1; size: .; V: TRBV27; CDR3: CASSPAPGQVVLEAFF; DNA: TGTGCCAGCAGTCCCGCTCCGGGACAGGTAGTGCTTGAAGCTTTCTTT
J: TRBJ2-3; D: TRBD2; size: few; V: TRBV12-3/TRBV12-4; CDR3: CASSTSGGTDTQYF; DNA: TGTGCCAGCAGCACTAGCGGGGGTACAGATACGCAGTATTTT
J: TRBJ2-1; D: TRBD2; size: .; V: TRBV30; CDR3: CAWSVWGATSGTYNEQFF; DNA: TGTGCCTGGAGTGTCTGGGGAGCTACTAGCGGGACATACAATGAGCAGTTCTTC
J: TRBJ2-5; D: .; size: .; V: TRBV12-3/TRBV12-4; CDR3: CASSTGPETQYF; DNA: TGTGCCAGCAGTACCGGGCCAGAGACCCAGTACTTC
J: TRBJ2-7; D: TRBD2; size: few; V: TRBV4-2; CDR3: CASSQDTREGRREQYF; DNA: TGTGCCAGCAGCCAAGATACCCGGGAGGGCCGCCGGGAGCAGTACTTC
J: TRBJ2-5; D: .; size: .; V: TRBV11-2; CDR3: CASSPWTEQETQYF; DNA: TGTGCCAGCAGCCCCTGGACAGAACAAGAGACCCAGTACTTC
J: TRBJ2-7; D: .; size: .; V: TRBV7-9; CDR3: CASSSPRDLTYEQYF; DNA: TGTGCCAGCAGCTCCCCCAGGGACTTGACCTACGAGCAGTACTTC
J: TRBJ2-7; D: TRBD1; size: few; V: TRBV4-3; CDR3: CASSLRDRAGEQYF; DNA: TGCGCCAGCAGCCTCCGGGACAGGGCTGGGGAGCAGTACTTC
J: TRBJ2-1; D: TRBD1; size: .; V: TRBV6-6; CDR3: CASSGRGLEQFF; DNA: TGTGCCAGCAGTGGCAGGGGGCTGGAGCAGTTCTTC
J: TRBJ2-1; D: .; size: many; V: TRBV11-3; CDR3: CASSYSGEAYNEQFF; DNA: TGTGCCAGCAGCTATAGCGGAGAGGCCTACAATGAGCAGTTCTTC
J: TRBJ2-7; D: TRBD1; size: few; V: TRBV12-3/TRBV12-4; CDR3: CASRVGTGSYEQYF; DNA: TGTGCCAGCCGTGTTGGGACAGGGAGCTACGAGCAGTACTTC
J: TRBJ1-1; D: .; size: few; V: TRBV29-1; CDR3: CSVRRNMNTEAFF; DNA: TGCAGCGTTCGGAGGAACATGAACACTGAAGCTTTCTTT
J: TRBJ2-5; D: .; size: .; V: TRBV24-1; CDR3: CATSDFGLAPQETQYF; DNA: TGTGCCACCAGTGATTTCGGGCTAGCCCCACAAGAGACCCAGTACTTC
J: TRBJ2-3; D: .; size: .; V: TRBV12-3/TRBV12-4; CDR3: CASSPPSGPALTDTQYF; DNA: TGTGCCAGCAGTCCCCCGTCGGGCCCCGCCCTCACAGATACGCAGTATTTT
J: TRBJ1-2; D: .; size: few; V: TRBV10-3; CDR3: CAIRKDTAYGYTF; DNA: TGTGCCATCAGAAAGGACACAGCCTATGGCTACACCTTC
J: TRBJ1-6; D: .; size: many; V: TRBV6-6; CDR3: CASSDGLNSPLHF; DNA: TGTGCCAGCAGTGACGGGCTTAATTCACCCCTCCACTTT
J: TRBJ2-5; D: .; size: .; V: TRBV4-1; CDR3: CASSQDRGNTQYF; DNA: TGCGCCAGCAGCCAAGATCGAGGGAATACCCAGTACTTC
J: TRBJ2-1; D: TRBD1; size: .; V: TRBV24-1; CDR3: CATSDSPGQGPYNEQFF; DNA: TGTGCCACCAGTGATTCACCGGGACAGGGACCCTACAATGAGCAGTTCTTC
J: TRBJ2-5; D: TRBD2; size: many; V: TRBV12-3/TRBV12-4; CDR3: CASSSPTSGRTKTQYF; DNA: TGTGCCAGCAGCTCTCCGACTAGCGGGAGGACCAAGACCCAGTACTTC
J: TRBJ2-3; D: TRBD2; size: .; V: TRBV7-3; CDR3: CASSPGEMGLAGTDTQYF; DNA: TGTGCCAGCAGCCCAGGCGAGATGGGACTAGCGGGAACAGATACGCAGTATTTT
J: TRBJ1-2; D: .; size: .; V: TRBV24-1; CDR3: CATSDFRGGYTF; DNA: TGTGCCACCAGTGATTTTCGCGGAGGCTACACCTTC